This paragraph covers one T cell receptor beta chain sequence. The sample belongs to a study of T cell changes during pregnancy in multiple sclerosis. With V trimmed by 2 bases and J by 5 bases, 7 bases remained unmatched. The CDR3 covers 16 residues. The germline V gene encodes CDR1 SGHDN and CDR2 FVKESK. The assay was immunoSEQ multiplex PCR, and TCRdb's table has in-frame clones only and misses some. The table records approximately 92,000 clones, 92% of them present only once. The receptor comes from a female donor with multiple sclerosis, enrolled in a pregnancy study. This sequence joins TRBV14 and TRBJ2-2, with 8 bases matching TRBD1. The sequenced sample was peripheral blood, obtained in the first trimester of pregnancy. The CDR3 protein is CASSQNQGARTGELFF. The CDR3 DNA is TGTGCCAGCAGCCAAAACCAGGGGGCGAGAACCGGGGAGCTGTTTTTT.